The 15 T cell receptor beta chains below were found in one sample sequenced in a study of breast tumors, draining lymph nodes, adjacent tissues. Axillary draining lymph nodes of breast cancer patients supplied the node samples. TCRdb independently ran MiXCR on the multiplex PCR reads; one entry per CDR3 protein. The sample records around 170,000 distinct CDR3 sequences, about 30% being singletons. Material for sequencing was axillary lymph node tissue. Receptors originate from a female donor with breast cancer. Some clones in this sample may be carry-over from other donors' samples.

In this sample, this clonotype turned up many times. CDR3 sequence (DNA): TGTGCCAGCAGTGAAGCGTGGGAAAACAATGAGCAGTTCTTC. Its protein is CASSEAWENNEQFF. The chain employs TRBV2 and TRBJ2-1; no clear D gene. Deletions cut 0 bases from V and 5 bases from J, with 8 bases between. The CDR3 sequence is 14 residues long. In germline, CDR1 is SNHLY, CDR2 FYNNEI. Drawing the rest from reference TRBV2 and TRBJ2-1, the complete variable domain is EPEVTQTPSHQVTQMGQEVILRCVPISNHLYFYWYRQILGQKVEFLVSFYNNEISEKSEIFDDQFSVERPDGSNFTLKIRSTKLEDSAMYFCASSEAWENNEQFFGPGTRLTVL.

This clonotype was observed at least ten times. The chain links TRBV11-1 to TRBJ2-5, with 7 bases matching TRBD2. Germline CDR1 and CDR2: SGHAT and FQDESV (reference sequence). The CDR3 extends over 12 amino acids. V lost 5 bases, J lost 4 bases, and 1 base stayed unmatched. The CDR3 sequence: CASSRGVETQYF. CDR3 bases: TGTGCCAGCAGCCGGGGGGTAGAGACCCAGTACTTC.

Relative to its sample, this clonotype is medium-sized (0.01 to 0.1%). The rearrangement links TRBV7-9 to TRBJ2-3; 9 bases fit TRBD1. V was pared by 1 base and J by 5 bases, with 7 bases of the junction left unmatched. CDR3 length: 16 amino acids. CDR1 and CDR2 from the germline V gene are SEHNR and FQNEAQ (reference sequence). The CDR3 DNA reads TGTGCCAGCAGCTTAGGGGGACAGGGCAGTAAAGATACGCAGTATTTT. Translation gives CASSLGGQGSKDTQYF.

This clonotype was seen ten or more times. The genes are TRBV7-9 and TRBJ1-3; no reliable D call. The CDR3 spans 15 residues. Germline values: CDR1 SEHNR, CDR2 FQNEAQ (reference sequence). V lost 5 bases and J 0 bases, leaving 11 bases between the germline ends. The CDR3 here is CASSPLDGSGNTIYF. The CDR3 bases are TGTGCCAGCAGCCCCCTGGATGGCTCTGGAAACACCATATATTTT.

This clonotype came up a few times. At one end, the junction sequence differs from germline, possibly due to a read error. This chain connects TRBV2 to TRBJ1-1; D is unresolved. The CDR3 consists of 17 residues. Germline V gene lookup returns CDR1 SNHLY and CDR2 FYNNEI. The CDR3 protein is CASREGRGTRMNTEAFF. The CDR3 coding sequence is TGTGCCAGCAGAGAAGGGCGGGGAACAAGAATGAACACTGAAGCTTTCTTT.

In this sample, this clonotype turned up many times. The V and J genes are TRBV19 and TRBJ2-7; TRBD1 matches at 7 bases. CDR1 is LNHDA and CDR2 is SQIVND in the germline V gene (reference sequence). The CDR3 has 14 residues. V was clipped by 4 bases and J by 1 base; unmatched bases: 4. The CDR3 region has the DNA TGTGCCAGTAGTAGAATGACAGGGTCCTACGAGCAGTACTTC. Translated: CASSRMTGSYEQYF.

As for this clonotype: Possible read error: a much larger clone is one base away. The V call is TRBV18, the J call TRBJ2-7; 8 nucleotides match TRBD2. V was clipped by 1 base and J by 9 bases; unmatched bases: 11. The CDR3 is 15 amino acids. CDR1 and CDR2 (germline): KGHSH, LQKENI. The CDR3 DNA is TGTGCCAGCTCACCACAGAGTAGCGGGAAAAGGGGGCAGTACTTC. It codes for CASSPQSSGKRGQYF.

In this sample, this clonotype turned up many times. J is TRBJ2-6 and V is TRBV5-8, with D uncertain. The germline V gene has CDR1 SGHTS and CDR2 YDEGEE. Trimming took off 4 bases at V and 0 bases at J, with 11 bases between the two ends. This CDR3 comprises 16 residues. The CDR3 region is CASSPRLYSGANVLTF. The CDR3, as DNA: TGTGCCAGCAGCCCTCGACTGTACTCTGGGGCCAACGTCCTGACTTTC.

The rearrangement links TRBV6-2 or TRBV6-3 to TRBJ1-1; maybe TRBD1 (6 bases). V shed 6 bases and J shed 0 bases, with 17 bases lying between them. Germline values: CDR1 MNHEY, CDR2 SVGEGT. The CDR3 runs to 16 residues. The CDR3 here is CASRRSGVHMNTEAFF. The CDR3 DNA follows: TGTGCCAGCAGAAGGTCAGGGGTCCATATGAACACTGAAGCTTTCTTT.

This clonotype was counted ten times or more. The rearrangement uses TRBV4-1 and TRBJ2-3; D unclear. CDR3 length equals 14 residues. V dropped 0 bases and J dropped 5 bases, with 9 bases sitting between them. CDR1 is MGHRA, CDR2 YSYEKL, per germline. The CDR3 protein is CASSQDRVGDTQYF. The CDR3 coding sequence is TGCGCCAGCAGCCAAGATAGGGTTGGAGATACGCAGTATTTT.

This clonotype was recorded many times. The chain carries TRBV9 and TRBJ2-5, with 10 bases identical to TRBD2. The CDR3 is 17 amino acids. Trimming removed 0 bases from V and 5 bases from J; junction bases left unmatched: 10. CDR1 and CDR2 (germline): SGDLS, YYNGEE. The DNA for the CDR3 is TGTGCCAGCAGCGTAGGGGCTAGCGGGAGACCCGGGGAGACCCAGTACTTC. It encodes CASSVGASGRPGETQYF.

This clonotype was seen repeatedly, ten times or more. The gene calls are TRBV7-3 and TRBJ2-7, with D maybe TRBD1 (5 bases). Trimming left V 8 bases short and J 0 bases short, with 29 bases between. The CDR3 loop spans 19 amino acids. Germline loops: CDR1 SGHTA, CDR2 FQGTGA. As DNA, the CDR3 is TGTGCCAGCTGTAAACCCCGACTCAGCTGGCTTAGGGGCTCCTACGAGCAGTACTTC. It translates to CASCKPRLSWLRGSYEQYF. Variable domain in full (rest from reference TRBV7-3 and TRBJ2-7): GAGVSQTPSNKVTEKGKYVELRCDPISGHTALYWYRQSLGQGPEFLIYFQGTGAADDSGLPNDRFFAVRPEGSVSTLKIQRTERGDSAVYLCASCKPRLSWLRGSYEQYFGPGTRLTVT.

This clonotype was recorded only once. The chain employs TRBV19 and TRBJ1-2; 7 nucleotides agree with TRBD1. The V gene's germline CDR1 is LNHDA and CDR2 SQIVND (reference sequence). V shed 5 bases, J shed 1 base, and the junction held 13 bases outside the gene matches. The CDR3 is 17 residues long. The CDR3 reads CASSVTGYEQFNYGYTF. CDR3 DNA: TGTGCCAGTAGTGTGACAGGGTACGAGCAGTTTAACTATGGCTACACCTTC.

This clonotype has more than one count but fewer than ten. The genes are TRBV3-1 and TRBJ2-1, with TRBD1 matching over 11 bases. J gave up 8 bases and V 1 base, and 13 bases lay outside the gene matches. Germline V CDR1 and CDR2: LGHDT, YNNKEL (reference sequence). The CDR3 totals 18 residues. CDR3 in amino acids: CASSQVWTGGPRRDEQFF. In DNA, the CDR3 is TGTGCCAGCAGCCAAGTTTGGACAGGGGGCCCTAGGAGGGATGAGCAGTTCTTC.

The rearrangement links TRBV19 to TRBJ2-3, with 7 bases lining up with TRBD2. The CDR3 length is 13 residues. CDR1 LNHDA and CDR2 SQIVND come from the germline V gene (reference sequence). V lost 5 bases, J lost 6 bases, and 5 bases stayed unmatched. The CDR3 here is CASSSAGVDTQYF. The CDR3 DNA is TGTGCCAGTAGTTCCGCGGGAGTTGATACGCAGTATTTT.